This section outlines one TCR beta chain sequence together with its context. Antigen: not known. This specimen comes from a study of T cell responses to AZD1222 COVID-19 vaccine. The CDR3 has 18 residues. Whole-study results and caveats: Baseline seropositives among AZD1222 recipients totaled only six or seven. Breadth and depth of Spike-specific TCRs rose after two AZD1222 doses. Donors were largely white British and mainly female; clonal diversity was possibly underestimated.

Some clones are missing from TCRdb's copy, which holds only in-frame ones; the method was immunoSEQ multiplex PCR. The profile shows about 100,000 clones, approximately 89% of them singletons. This specimen was peripheral blood, taken 28 days after the second AZD1222 dose. The J gene is TRBJ2-6, the V gene TRBV21-1. TRBV21-1 is termed a pseudogene. The TCR comes from an adult who received the AZD1222 COVID-19 vaccine. In nucleotides, the CDR3 is TGTGCCAGCCGCCCCGAAGAGGGGACCACCTCTGGGGCCAACGTCCTGACTTTC. This gives the protein CASRPEEGTTSGANVLTF.